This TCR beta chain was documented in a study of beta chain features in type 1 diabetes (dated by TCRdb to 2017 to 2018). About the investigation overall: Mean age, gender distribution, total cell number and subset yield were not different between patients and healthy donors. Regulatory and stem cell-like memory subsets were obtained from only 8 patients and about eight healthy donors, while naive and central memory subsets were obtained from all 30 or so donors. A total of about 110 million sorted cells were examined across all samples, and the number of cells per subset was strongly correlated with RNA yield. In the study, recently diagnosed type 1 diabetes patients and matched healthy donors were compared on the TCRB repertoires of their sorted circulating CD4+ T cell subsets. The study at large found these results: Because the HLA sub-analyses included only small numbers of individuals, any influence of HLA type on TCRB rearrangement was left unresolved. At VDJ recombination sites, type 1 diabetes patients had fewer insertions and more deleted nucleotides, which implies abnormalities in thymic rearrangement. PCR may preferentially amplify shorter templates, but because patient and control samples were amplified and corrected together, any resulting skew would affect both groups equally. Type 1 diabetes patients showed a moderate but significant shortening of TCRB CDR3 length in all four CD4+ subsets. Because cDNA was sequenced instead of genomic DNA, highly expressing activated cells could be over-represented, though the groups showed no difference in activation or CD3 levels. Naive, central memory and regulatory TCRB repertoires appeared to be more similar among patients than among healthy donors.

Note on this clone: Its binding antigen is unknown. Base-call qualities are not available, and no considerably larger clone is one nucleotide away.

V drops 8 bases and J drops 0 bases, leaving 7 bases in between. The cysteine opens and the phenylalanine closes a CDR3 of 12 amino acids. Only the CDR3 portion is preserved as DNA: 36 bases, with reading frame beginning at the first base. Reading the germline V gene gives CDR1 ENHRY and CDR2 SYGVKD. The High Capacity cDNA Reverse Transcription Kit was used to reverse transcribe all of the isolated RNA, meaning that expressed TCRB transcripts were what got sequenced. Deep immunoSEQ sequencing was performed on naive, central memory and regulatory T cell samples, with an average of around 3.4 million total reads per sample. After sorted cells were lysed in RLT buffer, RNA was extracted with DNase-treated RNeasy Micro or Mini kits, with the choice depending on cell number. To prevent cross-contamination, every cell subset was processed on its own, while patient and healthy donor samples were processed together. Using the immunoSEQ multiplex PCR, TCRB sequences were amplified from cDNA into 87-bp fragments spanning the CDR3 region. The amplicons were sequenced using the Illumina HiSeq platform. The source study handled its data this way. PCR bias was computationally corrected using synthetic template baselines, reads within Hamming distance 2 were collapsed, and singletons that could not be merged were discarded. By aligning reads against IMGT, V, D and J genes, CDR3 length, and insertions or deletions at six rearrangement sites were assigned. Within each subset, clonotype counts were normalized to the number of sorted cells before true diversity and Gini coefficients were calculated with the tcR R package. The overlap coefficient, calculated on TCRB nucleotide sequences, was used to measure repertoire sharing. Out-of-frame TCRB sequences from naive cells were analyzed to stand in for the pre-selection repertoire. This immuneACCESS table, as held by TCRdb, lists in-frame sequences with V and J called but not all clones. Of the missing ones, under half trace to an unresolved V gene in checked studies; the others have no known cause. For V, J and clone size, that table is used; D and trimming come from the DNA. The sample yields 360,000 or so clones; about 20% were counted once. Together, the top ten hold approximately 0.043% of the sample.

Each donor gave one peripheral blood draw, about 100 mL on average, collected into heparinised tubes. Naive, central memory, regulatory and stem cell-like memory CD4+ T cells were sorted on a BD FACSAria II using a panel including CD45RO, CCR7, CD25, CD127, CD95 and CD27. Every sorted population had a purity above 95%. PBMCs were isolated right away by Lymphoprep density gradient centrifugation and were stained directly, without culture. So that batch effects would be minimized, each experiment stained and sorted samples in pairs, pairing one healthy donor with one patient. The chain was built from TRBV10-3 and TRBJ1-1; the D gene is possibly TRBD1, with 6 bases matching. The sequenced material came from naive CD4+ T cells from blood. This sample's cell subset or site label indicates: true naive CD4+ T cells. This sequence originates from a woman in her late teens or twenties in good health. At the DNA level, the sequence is TGTGCCATCCGGACAGTGAACACTGAAGCTTTCTTT. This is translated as CAIRTVNTEAFF.